This T cell receptor (beta chain) was recovered during a study of blood T cell repertoires in COVID-19. Overall study context: Samples taken during acute and convalescent COVID-19 were collected in the United States, Italy and Spain. T cells, B-cell-depleted T cells, or PBMCs supplied cDNA or gDNA.

The table lists this clone with a count of one. V dropped 3 bases and J dropped 1 base, with 16 bases sitting between them. This CDR3 is 16 amino acids long. Looked up from germline, CDR1 is LGHNA and CDR2 is YSLEER. Methods used by the authors: Reference gene primer amplification gave estimated nucleated cell counts. Some clones are missing from TCRdb's copy, which holds only in-frame ones; the method was immunoSEQ multiplex PCR. The V and J calls and clone size were taken over from that table, and D and trimming were inferred from the DNA. The data contain some 250,000 clones, nearly 90% of them singletons.

Specimen: peripheral blood. The source of this sequence is a woman in her 30s with acute or convalescent COVID-19. The V and J genes are TRBV4-3 and TRBJ2-7, with D perhaps TRBD1 (5 bases). Written as DNA, the CDR3 is TGCGCCAGCAGCCAGGATGGCGACAGCGCATCCTACGAGCAGTACTTC. It is translated as CASSQDGDSASYEQYF.